This T cell receptor (beta chain) was found in a study of Tregs in tolerant kidney transplant recipients. From germline, CDR1 is MNHEY and CDR2 SMNVEV (reference sequence). V shed 6 bases and J shed 0 bases, with 9 bases lying between them. This CDR3 has 13 amino acids. Measured with immunoSEQ multiplex PCR; TCRdb has only the in-frame clones, and not every one. The table shows 110,000 or so clones, with around nine tenths occurring only once. General study findings and limits: Activated donor B cell expansion appeared to reveal the most relevant donor-specific TCRbeta repertoire. The small number of patients limits these findings pending further validation. No direct test of biological reproducibility was done here.

As to this clone: What it binds is unknown.

This chain joins TRBV27 and TRBJ2-7, with D hard to call. Sequenced sample: CD4+ T cells from blood. The TCR sequence derives from a human donor in good health. CDR3 sequence: CASSRRNSYEQYF. The CDR3 DNA reads as TGTGCCAGCAGCCGACGAAACTCCTACGAGCAGTACTTC.